This TCR beta chain was retrieved from a study of beta chain features in type 1 diabetes. This clone has only a few counts. What it recognizes is unknown. Investigators reverse transcribed all isolated RNA, so they sequenced expressed TCRB transcripts. Libraries were prepared by immunoSEQ multiplex PCR; TCRdb keeps only in-frame clonotypes and omits some of them. The sample lists about 660,000 clones; over 12% were seen once. Study results and caveats: Patients with Type 1 diabetes showed moderately but significantly shorter TCRB CDR3s in all four CD4+ subsets. It was possible that PCR favored shorter templates, equally so in patients and controls. A cDNA-based sequencing approach could over-represent cells with high TCR expression.

The CDR3 contains 13 residues. The germline V gene has CDR1 SNHLY and CDR2 FYNNEI. Between the trimmed V and J ends, which lost 4 bases and 3 bases, there was a span of 9 bases. The sample consisted of naive CD4+ T cells from blood. This receptor was identified in a man between 18 and 29 years old with type 1 diabetes. The J gene is TRBJ1-1, the V gene TRBV2, with no clear D. The CDR3 loop is CASSVLAYTEAFF. DNA of the CDR3: TGTGCCAGCAGTGTCCTGGCTTACACTGAAGCTTTCTTT.